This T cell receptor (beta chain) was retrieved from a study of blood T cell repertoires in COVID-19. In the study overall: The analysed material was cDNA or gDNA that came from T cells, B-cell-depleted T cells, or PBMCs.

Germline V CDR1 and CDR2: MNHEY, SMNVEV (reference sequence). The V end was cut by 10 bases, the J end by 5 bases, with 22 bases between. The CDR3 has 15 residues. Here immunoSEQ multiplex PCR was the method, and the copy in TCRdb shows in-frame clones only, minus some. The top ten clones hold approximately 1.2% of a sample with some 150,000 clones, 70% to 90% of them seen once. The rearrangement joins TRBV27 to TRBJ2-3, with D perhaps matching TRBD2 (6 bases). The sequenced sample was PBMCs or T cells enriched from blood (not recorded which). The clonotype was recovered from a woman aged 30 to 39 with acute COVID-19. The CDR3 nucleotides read TGTGCCACCAGCAGCGGGCCCGAAAGGGTAGATACGCAGTATTTT. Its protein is CATSSGPERVDTQYF.